This TCR beta chain was sequenced for a study of blood T cell repertoires in COVID-19. As for the study in general: Specimens from acute and convalescent COVID-19 originated in the United States, Italy and Spain. T cells, B-cell-depleted T cells, or PBMCs supplied cDNA or gDNA.

Per germline, CDR1 SGHNT and CDR2 YYREEE (reference sequence). Deletions cut 2 bases from V and 0 bases from J, with 21 bases between. The CDR3 runs 20 residues. How the authors handled the data: Reference gene primer amplification yielded estimated nucleated cell counts. Sequenced by immunoSEQ multiplex PCR; TCRdb stores in-frame clones only, minus some. That table is the source of V, J and clone size, and D and trimming were worked out from the DNA. The data hold tens of thousands of clones, with roughly nine tenths observed a single time. Sequenced: peripheral blood. The receptor comes from a man aged 55 to 70 with acute or convalescent COVID-19. V gene TRBV5-4 combines with J gene TRBJ2-6; D may be TRBD1 (6 bases). DNA of the CDR3: TGTGCCAGCAGCTTAGGACAGAGAGTAGATTTTTCCTCTGGGGCCAACGTCCTGACTTTC. Protein: CASSLGQRVDFSSGANVLTF.